Below are 29 T cell receptor beta chains sequenced from a single sample in a study of control samples from healthy donors and cancer patients. Produced via immunoSEQ multiplex PCR; TCRdb's table is partial and in-frame only. The sample records about 160,000 clones, 94% being singletons. Sequencing was performed on PBMCs. Every receptor here comes from a man in his sixties with colorectal cancer.

The V and J genes are TRBV29-1 and TRBJ1-1; D call uncertain. Germline V gene lookup returns CDR1 SQVTM and CDR2 ANQGSEA. The V end lost 0 bases, the J end lost 4 bases, and 6 bases lay between the germline ends. The CDR3 is 12 amino acids. The CDR3 here is CSVEDLITEAFF. The CDR3 DNA reads TGCAGCGTTGAAGATCTTATCACTGAAGCTTTCTTT.

This chain links TRBV6-4 with TRBJ1-1, with D perhaps matching TRBD1 (5 bases). The V gene lost 6 bases and the J gene lost 4 bases, with 12 bases spanning the gap. The germline V gene has CDR1 MRHNA and CDR2 SNTAGT. The CDR3 runs to 13 residues. The CDR3 nucleotides read TGTGCCAGCAGGGTGGGGCAATTCACTGAAGCTTTCTTT. Residues: CASRVGQFTEAFF.

The chain has TRBV3-1 (or the pseudogene TRBV3-2) and TRBJ2-1, with TRBD2 identical over 11 bases. J was trimmed by 5 bases and V by 8 bases; bases with no gene match: 8. The CDR3 is 15 amino acids. CDR1 is LGHDT, CDR2 YNNKEL, per germline (reference sequence). In DNA, the CDR3 is TGTGCCAGCTTAATAGCGGGGGGGCCCGACAATGAGCAGTTCTTC. This translates into CASLIAGGPDNEQFF.

This chain joins TRBV28 and TRBJ1-2, with TRBD1 matching over 7 bases. V was clipped by 5 bases and J by 2 bases; unmatched bases: 11. The CDR3 totals 16 residues. Germline V CDR1 and CDR2: MDHEN, SYDVKM. CDR3 region: CASSAYTGAINYGYTF. DNA for the CDR3: TGTGCCAGCAGTGCGTATACAGGGGCGATAAACTATGGCTACACCTTC.

This sequence joins TRBV21-1 and TRBJ2-2; whether TRBD1, the table's D call, matches the DNA was not checked. TRBV21-1 constitutes a pseudogene. This CDR3 comprises 14 residues. This CDR3 is CASRHRFYTGELFF. CDR3 sequence (DNA): TGTGCCAGCAGGCACAGGTTTTACACCGGGGAGCTGTTTTTT.

The chain is built from TRBV24-1 and TRBJ1-5; the D gene is possibly TRBD1 (5 bases). CDR1 is KGHDR, CDR2 SFDVKD, per germline. The CDR3 spans 13 residues. The ends were cut back, 4 bases at V and 7 bases at J, with 10 bases in the middle. CDR3: CATSDTDSQPQHF. CDR3 DNA sequence: TGTGCCACCAGTGACACCGACAGCCAGCCCCAGCATTTT.

This rearrangement joins TRBV6-5 to TRBJ2-7, with a weak D call TRBD1 (6 bases). The CDR3 has 13 amino acids. Trimming left V 5 bases short and J 7 bases short, with 15 bases between. Germline loops: CDR1 MNHEY, CDR2 SVGAGI. The CDR3 loop reads CASSTYTGNEQYF. In nucleotides, the CDR3 is TGTGCCAGCAGTACCTATACAGGGAATGAGCAGTACTTC.

The genes are TRBV6-2 or TRBV6-3 and TRBJ2-4, with D perhaps TRBD2 (6 bases). The CDR3 length is 13 residues. Trimming stripped 6 bases from V and 5 bases from J, with 11 bases between. Germline V lookup: CDR1 MNHEY, CDR2 SVGEGT. The CDR3 is CASSPGEENIQYF. The CDR3 DNA is TGTGCCAGCAGCCCGGGGGAGGAAAACATTCAGTACTTC.

In its sample, this clone was seen once. The rearrangement links TRBV7-2 to TRBJ2-7, with TRBD1 identical over 11 bases. Germline V lookup: CDR1 SGHTA, CDR2 FQGNSA. V was clipped by 4 bases and J by 2 bases; unmatched bases: 13. CDR3 length: 18 amino acids. The CDR3 nucleotides read TGTGCCAGCAGCTCGCATCAGGACAGGGGGCAGCAGACCTACGAGCAGTACTTC. Protein: CASSSHQDRGQQTYEQYF.

This chain links TRBV19 with TRBJ2-1; the match to TRBD2 covers 7 bases. V gave up 5 bases and J gave up 9 bases; unmatched junction bases: 13. The CDR3 contains 15 residues. Looked up from germline, CDR1 is LNHDA and CDR2 is SQIVND (reference sequence). The CDR3 spells CASSLSPGRDSEQFF. The DNA of the CDR3 is TGTGCCAGTAGTCTATCCCCGGGGAGGGATAGTGAGCAGTTCTTC.

This clone was observed once. The V gene is TRBV19, the J gene TRBJ1-5; D call uncertain. Germline CDR1 and CDR2: LNHDA and SQIVND (reference sequence). Trimming stripped 1 base from V and 4 bases from J, with 5 bases between. The CDR3 covers 13 residues. DNA for the CDR3: TGTGCCAGTAGTATAGCGAAGAATCAGCCCCAGCATTTT. Translating it yields CASSIAKNQPQHF.

The genes are TRBV2 and TRBJ1-3; the D is unclear. The V end lost 5 bases, the J end lost 3 bases, and 14 bases lay between the germline ends. This CDR3 is built from 15 residues. Looked up from germline, CDR1 is SNHLY and CDR2 is FYNNEI. The DNA for the CDR3 is TGTGCCAGCAGTCACTCAGGCAAGCGTGGAAACACCATATATTTT. The encoded protein is CASSHSGKRGNTIYF.

The chain combines TRBV4-2 with TRBJ1-3, with D unclear. V shed 1 base and J shed 1 base, with 11 bases lying between them. Germline V gene lookup returns CDR1 LGHNA and CDR2 YNFKEQ. The CDR3 totals 16 residues. In DNA form, the CDR3 reads TGTGCCAGCAGCCAAGGAGTTCGAGGGTCTGGAAACACCATATATTTT. Its translation is CASSQGVRGSGNTIYF.

This rearrangement joins TRBV29-1 to TRBJ2-7, with D maybe TRBD2 (5 bases). Germline CDR1 is SQVTM and CDR2 is ANQGSEA. CDR3 length equals 14 residues. V lost 4 bases and J 2 bases, leaving 15 bases between the germline ends. The chain's CDR3 is CSVAPGTRTYEQYF. CDR3 coding DNA: TGCAGCGTTGCTCCGGGAACCCGAACCTACGAGCAGTACTTC.

The V gene is TRBV5-4, the J gene TRBJ1-5, with unresolved D. Trimming removed 10 bases from V and 3 bases from J, with 14 bases in between. Germline V gives CDR1 SGHNT, CDR2 YYREEE (reference sequence). CDR3 length: 13 residues. The CDR3 loop is CASSSGDNQPQHF. In DNA form, the CDR3 reads TGTGCCTCTTCTTCTGGGGACAATCAGCCCCAGCATTTT.

The chain couples TRBV5-4 to TRBJ1-2; possibly TRBD1 for D (5 bases). Trimming removed 2 bases from V and 0 bases from J, with 20 bases in between. Germline CDR1 and CDR2: SGHNT and YYREEE (reference sequence). This CDR3 has 18 amino acids. This chain's CDR3 is CASSFPGGQGFTNYGYTF. CDR3 DNA: TGTGCCAGCAGCTTTCCGGGAGGGCAGGGCTTCACTAACTATGGCTACACCTTC.

This chain joins TRBV10-1 and TRBJ2-5, with D unresolved. Trimming removed 0 bases at V and 3 bases at J, with 5 bases between. Germline V gives CDR1 WNHNN, CDR2 SYGVQD (reference sequence). The CDR3 covers 13 residues. The CDR3 DNA sequence: TGCGCCAGCAGTGAGTCTGGGGAAGAGACCCAGTACTTC. Translating it yields CASSESGEETQYF.

This chain links TRBV19 with TRBJ1-1; possibly TRBD1 for D (5 bases). This CDR3 is built from 15 residues. Germline CDR1 and CDR2: LNHDA and SQIVND (reference sequence). The V end lost 3 bases, the J end lost 0 bases, and 11 bases lay between the germline ends. In DNA form, the CDR3 reads TGTGCCAGTAGTATCTTCGGGACCCTGAACACTGAAGCTTTCTTT. It translates to CASSIFGTLNTEAFF.

This rearrangement joins TRBV22-1 to TRBJ1-2; TRBD1, the table's D call, lacks a check against the DNA. TRBV22-1 is described as a pseudogene. The CDR3 sequence is 18 residues long. This chain's CDR3 is CPGSARFKFRAAYYGYTF. The DNA for the CDR3 is TGTCCTGGGAGCGCACGTTTCAAATTCAGGGCGGCCTACTATGGCTACACCTTC.

This chain joins TRBV6-5 and TRBJ1-3, with D hard to call. Deletions cut 2 bases from V and 9 bases from J, with 11 bases between. Germline CDR1 reads MNHEY; CDR2 reads SVGAGI. The CDR3 runs to 13 residues. CDR3 nucleotides: TGTGCCAGCAGTTACGACTCACGGGGCACCATATATTTT. Translating gives CASSYDSRGTIYF.

The J gene is TRBJ1-1, the V gene TRBV7-6; D ambiguous. Germline CDR1 SGHVS, CDR2 FNYEAQ. Trimming took off 2 bases at V and 1 base at J, with 11 bases between the two ends. The CDR3 has 15 residues. The CDR3: CASSLSSTGNTEAFF. Written as DNA, the CDR3 is TGTGCCAGCAGCTTATCAAGTACCGGGAACACTGAAGCTTTCTTT. Looking up the rest from reference TRBV7-6 and TRBJ1-1 gives the full variable domain: GAGVSQSPRYKVTKRGQDVALRCDPISGHVSLYWYRQALGQGPEFLTYFNYEAQQDKSGLPNDRFSAERPEGSISTLTIQRTEQRDSAMYRCASSLSSTGNTEAFFGQGTRLTVV.

This clone was counted a single time. V and J are TRBV7-2 and TRBJ1-5; D might be TRBD1 (5 bases). V was clipped by 1 base and J by 6 bases, with 10 bases between them. Germline V gives CDR1 SGHTA, CDR2 FQGNSA. CDR3 size: 14 residues. CDR3 amino acids: CASSLGRGSQPQHF. As DNA, the CDR3 is TGTGCCAGCAGCTTAGGCCGGGGCAGTCAGCCCCAGCATTTT.

A single count supports this clone. The chain joins TRBV12-2 to TRBJ1-4; TRBD1 was called by the table and not checked on the DNA. TRBV12-2 is deemed a pseudogene. The CDR3 is 14 amino acids. CDR3 sequence (DNA): TGTGCAAGTCGCCCCGACAGGTTTGAGGAAAAACTGTTTTTT. Encoded protein: CASRPDRFEEKLFF.

This chain joins TRBV5-4 and TRBJ2-7; 10 bases line up with TRBD2. Germline values: CDR1 SGHNT, CDR2 YYREEE (reference sequence). V gave up 0 bases and J gave up 0 bases; unmatched junction bases: 0. The CDR3 runs to 15 residues. CDR3 residues: CASSLGTSGSYEQYF. CDR3 nucleotide sequence: TGTGCCAGCAGCTTGGGGACTAGCGGCTCCTACGAGCAGTACTTC.

The V and J genes are TRBV7-2 and TRBJ2-2, with 7 bases lining up with TRBD2. CDR3 length equals 15 residues. Unmatched junction bases numbered 0, after V lost 1 base and J lost 1 base. Germline assignment: CDR1 SGHTA and CDR2 FQGNSA. Here the CDR3 reads CASSLGTRNTGELFF. CDR3 DNA: TGTGCCAGCAGCTTAGGGACTAGGAACACCGGGGAGCTGTTTTTT.

The chain uses TRBV10-3 and TRBJ1-1; D is ambiguous. The V gene's germline CDR1 is ENHRY and CDR2 SYGVKD. The CDR3 is 13 amino acids. V lost 6 bases to trimming and J lost 8 bases, with 16 bases between them. The CDR3 loop is CAIRGSPGGEAFF. As DNA, the CDR3 is TGTGCCATCAGGGGATCACCAGGAGGGGAAGCTTTCTTT.

With respect to this clone: The sample contains more than one DNA sequence encoding this CDR3. The rearrangement uses TRBV12-3 or TRBV12-4 and TRBJ2-7, with a weak D call TRBD2 (6 bases). V was clipped by 3 bases and J by 0 bases, with 6 bases between them. This CDR3 is built from 13 residues. The CDR3 nucleotides are TGTGCCAGCAGTTTCGGGAGCTCCTACGAGCAGTACTTC. Translating it yields CASSFGSSYEQYF.

This chain uses TRBV19 with TRBJ1-1; D may be TRBD1 (5 bases). Per germline, CDR1 LNHDA and CDR2 SQIVND (reference sequence). This CDR3 has 11 amino acids. Between the trimmed V and J ends, which lost 3 bases and 8 bases, there was a span of 7 bases. The CDR3 DNA follows: TGTGCCAGTAGTATGGGACGCGAAGCTTTCTTT. It specifies CASSMGREAFF.

The gene calls are TRBV18 and TRBJ1-4; a weak D match, TRBD1 (5 bases). The CDR3 loop spans 16 amino acids. Looked up from germline, CDR1 is KGHSH and CDR2 is LQKENI. V was clipped by 4 bases and J by 6 bases, with 18 bases between them. CDR3 amino acids: CASSLHRGGGDEKLFF. CDR3 in DNA: TGTGCCAGCTCACTCCACCGGGGCGGTGGGGATGAAAAACTGTTTTTT.